This record looks at one TCR beta chain sequence and its context. Its antigen is currently unknown. TCRdb called the reads again in MiXCR, with one record for every CDR3 protein. Of under 850,000 distinct CDR3 sequences in the sample, less than 40% are singletons; the top ten hold around 2.6%. These data originate in a study of T cell repertoires in cytomegalovirus infection. General study results and limits: HLA-C-restricted TCR beta clonotypes specific for CMV led the ex vivo response.

The specimen sequenced was PBMCs. This sequence was found in a human donor in good health (CMV status not recorded). Some clones in this sample may be carry-over from other donors' samples.

The CDR3 is CASSLEGTNSLANVLTF. CDR3 nucleotide sequence: TGTGCCAGCAGCTTAGAAGGGACGAACTCTTTGGCCAACGTCCTGACTTTC. The rearrangement joins TRBV7-2 to TRBJ2-6, with D perhaps being TRBD1 or TRBD2 (5 bases each). V shed 1 base and J shed 6 bases, with 16 bases lying between them. The V gene's germline CDR1 is SGHTA and CDR2 FQGNSA. The CDR3 has 17 amino acids.